These 13 T cell receptor beta chains share one sample of origin, sequenced in a study of T cell repertoires in cytomegalovirus infection. Using its own MiXCR run on the reads, TCRdb lists one record per CDR3 protein. The data contain approximately 500,000 distinct CDR3 sequences, approximately 25% of them singletons. The sample taken for sequencing was PBMCs. The receptor set was obtained from a human donor in good health (CMV status not recorded). Some clones in this sample may be carry-over from other donors' samples.

This clonotype showed up many times. This chain connects TRBV4-1 to TRBJ1-2; D might be TRBD1 (6 bases). Trimming left V 1 base short and J 0 bases short, with 9 bases between. Germline loops: CDR1 MGHRA, CDR2 YSYEKL. The CDR3 consists of 15 residues. CDR3 sequence reads: CASSQAGTSNYGYTF. The CDR3 DNA reads TGCGCCAGCAGCCAAGCCGGGACATCTAACTATGGCTACACCTTC.

This clonotype was observed a handful of times. The CDR3 here is CASSQGRNSGNTIYF. The CDR3 coding sequence is TGTGCCAGCAGCCAGGGACGGAACTCTGGAAACACCATATATTTT. The chain carries TRBV14 and TRBJ1-3; tentative D call: TRBD1 (5 bases). CDR1 and CDR2 (germline): SGHDN, FVKESK. The CDR3 consists of 15 residues. The V gene lost 3 bases and the J gene lost 0 bases, with 9 bases spanning the gap.

This clonotype occurred a few times. V gene TRBV11-3 combines with J gene TRBJ2-1; 7 bases agree with TRBD2. This CDR3 has 16 amino acids. Germline CDR1 reads SGHNT; CDR2 reads YENEEA. J gave up 4 bases and V 3 bases, and 9 bases lay outside the gene matches. CDR3 region: CASSFGSASGYNEQFF. CDR3 nucleotides: TGTGCCAGCAGCTTTGGTTCAGCTAGCGGTTACAATGAGCAGTTCTTC.

In this sample, this clonotype turned up a few times. In nucleotides, the CDR3 is TGCGCCAGCAGTCATACGGGAGACAGGGGTATTGAGCAGTACGTC. Translated: CASSHTGDRGIEQYV. This chain uses TRBV23-1 with TRBJ2-7; 8 nucleotides match TRBD1. TRBV23-1 is sorted into the ORF group, with uncertain function. V was clipped by 3 bases and J by 7 bases; unmatched bases: 11. CDR3 length equals 15 residues.

V and J are TRBV6-5 and TRBJ2-2; D is perhaps TRBD2 (5 bases). Germline-derived CDR1 and CDR2 are MNHEY and SVGAGI. CDR3 length: 16 amino acids. Trimming shortened V by 6 bases and J by 5 bases, and 19 bases separated the two germline ends. The CDR3 sequence is CASSPHTGIGTGELFF. The CDR3 coding sequence is TGTGCCAGCAGCCCCCACACCGGGATCGGGACCGGGGAGCTGTTTTTT.

CDR3 DNA: TGTGCCAGCAGCCCGGACAGGTGGCAAGCTTTCTTT. Translating it yields CASSPDRWQAFF. The gene calls are TRBV12-3 or TRBV12-4 and TRBJ1-1; TRBD1 matches 7 bases. Trimming at V came to 6 bases and at J to 9 bases, leaving 7 bases not matched to a gene. The CDR3 loop spans 12 amino acids.

This clonotype came up many times. The chain joins TRBV7-8 to TRBJ2-1, with TRBD2 matching over 14 bases. This CDR3 spans 17 amino acids. Germline lookup yields CDR1 SGHVS and CDR2 FQNEAQ. V lost 1 base, J lost 6 bases, and 5 bases stayed unmatched. The CDR3 is CASSLVPGTSGSNEQFF. CDR3 coding DNA: TGTGCCAGCAGCTTAGTACCCGGGACTAGCGGGAGCAATGAGCAGTTCTTC.

V gene TRBV7-8 combines with J gene TRBJ1-3, with 8 bases that match TRBD1. Germline loops: CDR1 SGHVS, CDR2 FQNEAQ. Trimming cost V 1 base and J 4 bases; bases outside gene matches: 6. The CDR3 sequence is 16 residues long. CDR3 protein: CASSLEGQGAGNTIYF. The CDR3 DNA sequence: TGTGCCAGCAGCTTAGAAGGACAGGGCGCAGGAAACACCATATATTTT. Complete variable domain (other parts from reference TRBV7-8 and TRBJ1-3): GAGVSQSPRYKVAKRGQDVALRCDPISGHVSLFWYQQALGQGPEFLTYFQNEAQLDKSGLPSDRFFAERPEGSVSTLKIQRTQQEDSAVYLCASSLEGQGAGNTIYFGEGSWLTVV.

The V and J genes are TRBV20-1 and TRBJ2-7; possible D gene TRBD1, 7 bases. CDR1 and CDR2 from the germline V gene are DFQATT and SNEGSKA (reference sequence). CDR3 length: 14 amino acids. The CDR3 DNA is TGCAGGGTGATGGGCGGAGGGGGCACCTACGAGCAGTACTTC. The encoded protein is CRVMGGGGTYEQYF.

V gene TRBV6-1 combines with J gene TRBJ2-7, with a weak D call TRBD1 (5 bases). The germline CDR1 and CDR2 sequences are MNHNS and SASEGT. This CDR3 has 15 amino acids. This CDR3 is CASTEGVLRSYEQYV. DNA of the CDR3: TGTGCCAGCACTGAAGGGGTCTTGAGATCCTACGAGCAGTACGTC.

This clonotype was seen a few times. The chain has TRBV27 and TRBJ2-3; 7 bases match TRBD2. The germline CDR1 and CDR2 sequences are MNHEY and SMNVEV (reference sequence). The CDR3 covers 16 residues. V lost 2 bases to trimming and J lost 3 bases; unmatched junction nucleotides: 8. This CDR3 reads CASSLIAGVGTDTQYF. The CDR3 DNA follows: TGTGCCAGCAGTTTAATCGCGGGAGTGGGGACAGATACGCAGTATTTT.

In the case of this clonotype: A read error may explain this, as a much larger clone is one base away. V and J are TRBV7-2 and TRBJ1-2, with a weak D call TRBD1 (6 bases). In germline, CDR1 is SGHTA, CDR2 FQGNSA. CDR3 length: 16 residues. V was cut by 5 bases and J by 8 bases, with 24 bases left in between. CDR3 DNA: TGTGCCAGCAGCGCCCTCGTCGGGACAACCCCTCTAGGCTACACCTTC. Amino acids: CASSALVGTTPLGYTF.

The table lists this clonotype with a few counts. The chain recombines TRBV19 with TRBJ2-5; TRBD2 matches 14 bases. The CDR3 is 18 amino acids. In germline, CDR1 is LNHDA, CDR2 SQIVND (reference sequence). After removal of 4 bases from V and 1 base from J, the junction contained 8 bases not matched to a gene. In DNA form, the CDR3 reads TGTGCCAGTAGTAAGGGGACTAGCGGGAGAGGGGCCCAAGAGACCCAGTACTTC. Protein product: CASSKGTSGRGAQETQYF.